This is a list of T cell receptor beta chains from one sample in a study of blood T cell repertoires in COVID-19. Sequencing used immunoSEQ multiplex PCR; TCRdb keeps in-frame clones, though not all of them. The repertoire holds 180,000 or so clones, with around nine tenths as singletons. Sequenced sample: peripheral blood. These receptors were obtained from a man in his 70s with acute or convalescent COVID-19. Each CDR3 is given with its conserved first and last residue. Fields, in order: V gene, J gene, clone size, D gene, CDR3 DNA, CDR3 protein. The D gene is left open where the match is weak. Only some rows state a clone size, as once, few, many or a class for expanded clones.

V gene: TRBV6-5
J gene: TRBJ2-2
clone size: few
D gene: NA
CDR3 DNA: TGTGCCAGCGCGGCCGGTACCGGGGAGCTGTTTTTT
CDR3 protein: CASAAGTGELFF

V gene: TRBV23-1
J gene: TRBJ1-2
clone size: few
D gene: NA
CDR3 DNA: TGCGCCAGCAGTCTAGTAAGGGGGAATCCAAACTATGGCTACACCTTC
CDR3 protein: CASSLVRGNPNYGYTF

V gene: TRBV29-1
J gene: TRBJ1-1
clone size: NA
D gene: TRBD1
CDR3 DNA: TGCAGCGTTGAGGTGGGCAGGGGGCAATCTGAAGCTTTCTTT
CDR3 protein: CSVEVGRGQSEAFF

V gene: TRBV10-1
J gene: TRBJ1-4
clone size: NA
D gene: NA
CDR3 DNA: TGCGCCGGCGAAACAGGGTTTAATGAAAAACTGTTTTTT
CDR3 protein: CAGETGFNEKLFF

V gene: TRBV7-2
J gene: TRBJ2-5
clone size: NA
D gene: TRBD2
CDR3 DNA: TGTGCCAGCACTACTAGCGGGAGGGCGCAAGAGACCCAGTACTTC
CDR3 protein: CASTTSGRAQETQYF

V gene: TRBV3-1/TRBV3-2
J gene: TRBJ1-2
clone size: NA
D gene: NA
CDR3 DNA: TGTGCCAGCAGCCAAGGGGAGGGGGGCTACACCTTC
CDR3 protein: CASSQGEGGYTF

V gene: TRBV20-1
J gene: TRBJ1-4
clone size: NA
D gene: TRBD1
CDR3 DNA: TGCAGTGCTAGTCGCCCTTCGACAGGGAGGAATGAAAAACTGTTTTTT
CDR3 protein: CSASRPSTGRNEKLFF

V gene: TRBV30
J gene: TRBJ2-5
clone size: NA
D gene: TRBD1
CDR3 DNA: TGTGCCTGGAGGGTCAGGGGGCCTGGAGAGACCCAGTACTTC
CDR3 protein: CAWRVRGPGETQYF

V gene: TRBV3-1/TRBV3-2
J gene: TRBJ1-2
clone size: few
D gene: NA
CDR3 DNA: TGTGCCAGCAGCCAAGACAGGGGCTACTATGGCTACACCTTC
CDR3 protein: CASSQDRGYYGYTF

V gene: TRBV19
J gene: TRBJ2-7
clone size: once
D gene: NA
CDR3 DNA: TGTGCCAGTAGTGCCCCGGGGACAGCGGGCGAGCAGTACTTC
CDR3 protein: CASSAPGTAGEQYF

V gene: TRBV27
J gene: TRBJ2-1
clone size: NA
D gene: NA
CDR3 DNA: TGTGCCAGCAGTTTAAGTAGTAGCGTGGACAATGAGCAGTTCTTC
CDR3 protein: CASSLSSSVDNEQFF

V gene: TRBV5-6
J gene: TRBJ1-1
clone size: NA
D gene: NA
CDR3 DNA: TGTGCCAGCACCAAGAGGATCGTAGTCACTGAAGCTTTCTTT
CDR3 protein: CASTKRIVVTEAFF

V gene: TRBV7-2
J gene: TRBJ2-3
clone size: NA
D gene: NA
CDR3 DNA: TGTGCCAGCAGCCCTTTCCGCGGCAGGGCGGTAGATACGCAGTATTTT
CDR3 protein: CASSPFRGRAVDTQYF

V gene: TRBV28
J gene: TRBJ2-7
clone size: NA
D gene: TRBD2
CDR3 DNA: TGTGCCAGCAGTCCCCCGGTAGCGGGGGCGTACGAGCAGTACTTC
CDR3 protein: CASSPPVAGAYEQYF

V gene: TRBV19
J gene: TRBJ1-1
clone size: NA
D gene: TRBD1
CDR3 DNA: TGTGCCAGTAGTATCAGGGGGGAAGCTTTCTTT
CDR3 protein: CASSIRGEAFF

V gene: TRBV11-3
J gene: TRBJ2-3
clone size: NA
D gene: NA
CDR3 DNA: TGTGCCAGCAGCTTAGATTCAGGCACAGATACGCAGTATTTT
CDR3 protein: CASSLDSGTDTQYF

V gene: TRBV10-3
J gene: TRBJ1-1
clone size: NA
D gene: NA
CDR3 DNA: TGTGCCATCAGTGAACCGAACCTACAAGGAGAGTCGGACACTGAAGCTTTCTTT
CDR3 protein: CAISEPNLQGESDTEAFF

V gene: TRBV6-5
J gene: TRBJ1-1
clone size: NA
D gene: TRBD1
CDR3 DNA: TGTGCCAGCACTAGGGACAGGCCGAACACTGAAGCTTTCTTT
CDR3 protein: CASTRDRPNTEAFF

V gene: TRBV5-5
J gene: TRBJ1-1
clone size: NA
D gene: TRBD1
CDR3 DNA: TGTGCCAGCAGCTTGGGGGGACAGGGAAAAGCTTTCTTT
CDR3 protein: CASSLGGQGKAFF

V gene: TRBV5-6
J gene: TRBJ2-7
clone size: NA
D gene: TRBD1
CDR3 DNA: TGTGCCAGCAGCATGACAGGGGGTAGGACCTACGAGCAGTACTTC
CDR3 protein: CASSMTGGRTYEQYF

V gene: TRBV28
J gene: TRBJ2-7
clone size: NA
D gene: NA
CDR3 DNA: TGTGCCAGCAGTTTGGCAGGGGCGTTGAAGCAGTACTTC
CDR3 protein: CASSLAGALKQYF

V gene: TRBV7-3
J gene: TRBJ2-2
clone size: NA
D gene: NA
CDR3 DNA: TGTGCCAGCAGCCCAGAACACACCGGGGAGCTGTTTTTT
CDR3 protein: CASSPEHTGELFF

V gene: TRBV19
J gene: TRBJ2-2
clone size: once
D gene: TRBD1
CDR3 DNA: TGTGCCAGTAGAGAGTGGGACAGGGGGGCGAACACCGGGGAGCTGTTTTTT
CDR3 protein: CASREWDRGANTGELFF

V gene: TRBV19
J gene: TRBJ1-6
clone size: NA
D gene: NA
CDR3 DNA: TGTGCCAGTAGTGGGGCAGACGTCGATTCACCCCTCCACTTT
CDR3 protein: CASSGADVDSPLHF

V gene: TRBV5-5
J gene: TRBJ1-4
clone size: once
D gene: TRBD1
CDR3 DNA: TGTGCCAGCAGCTTGGTAGGGACAGGGAATGAAAAACTGTTTTTT
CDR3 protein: CASSLVGTGNEKLFF

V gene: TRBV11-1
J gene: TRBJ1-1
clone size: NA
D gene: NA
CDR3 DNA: TGTGCCAGCAGCTCCCCATTGCGCCGGGGCACTGAAGCTTTCTTT
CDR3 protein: CASSSPLRRGTEAFF

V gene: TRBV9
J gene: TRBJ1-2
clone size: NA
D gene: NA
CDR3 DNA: TGTGCCAGCAGCCTCGGTCCGGTCTATGGCTACACCTTC
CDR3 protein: CASSLGPVYGYTF

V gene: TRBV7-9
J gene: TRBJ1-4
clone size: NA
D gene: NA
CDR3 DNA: TGTGCCAGCAGTAAACGCCGGACAGCAACTAATGAAAAACTGTTTTTT
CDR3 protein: CASSKRRTATNEKLFF

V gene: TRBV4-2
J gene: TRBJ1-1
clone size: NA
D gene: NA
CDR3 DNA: TGTGCCAGCAGCCGAGGGGGAGACACTGAAGCTTTCTTT
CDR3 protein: CASSRGGDTEAFF

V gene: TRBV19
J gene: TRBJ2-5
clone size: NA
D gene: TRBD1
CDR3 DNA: TGTGCCAGTAGCGAGGACAGGGGCAGGGAGACCCAGTACTTC
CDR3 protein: CASSEDRGRETQYF

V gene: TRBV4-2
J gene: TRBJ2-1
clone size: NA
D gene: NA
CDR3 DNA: TGTGCCAGCAGCGTAGAAATCTCCTACAATGAGCAGTTCTTC
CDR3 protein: CASSVEISYNEQFF

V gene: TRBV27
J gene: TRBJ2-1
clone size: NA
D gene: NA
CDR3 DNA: TGTGCCAGCAGTTTCGGGGTAGGGGGCAATGAGCAGTTCTTC
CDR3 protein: CASSFGVGGNEQFF

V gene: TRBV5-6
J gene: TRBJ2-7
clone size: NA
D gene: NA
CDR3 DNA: TGTGCCAGCAGCTTGGGGGCTTCCTACGAGCAGTACTTC
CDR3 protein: CASSLGASYEQYF

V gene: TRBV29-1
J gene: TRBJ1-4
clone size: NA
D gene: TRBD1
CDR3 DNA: TGCAGCGTCGCGCAGACAGGGTTTGAAAAACTGTTTTTT
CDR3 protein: CSVAQTGFEKLFF

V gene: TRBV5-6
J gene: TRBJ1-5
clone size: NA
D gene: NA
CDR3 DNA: TGTGCCAGCAGCCTTGGAGCTTATAGCAATCAGCCCCAGCATTTT
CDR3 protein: CASSLGAYSNQPQHF

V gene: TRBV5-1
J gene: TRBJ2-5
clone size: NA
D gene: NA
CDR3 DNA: TGCGCCAGCAGCTTTATTCCGGGGGAGACCCAGTACTTC
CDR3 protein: CASSFIPGETQYF

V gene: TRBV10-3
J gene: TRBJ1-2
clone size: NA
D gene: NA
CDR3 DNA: TGTGCCATGGGGGGGCAGCTTTATGGCTACACCTTC
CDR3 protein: CAMGGQLYGYTF

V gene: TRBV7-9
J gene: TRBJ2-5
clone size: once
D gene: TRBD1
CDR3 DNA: TGTGCCAGCAGCTCGAACAGGGGAATCGTGACCCAGTACTTC
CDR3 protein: CASSSNRGIVTQYF

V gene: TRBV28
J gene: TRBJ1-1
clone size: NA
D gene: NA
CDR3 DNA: TGTGCCAGCAGTCAGCCCAGGAGGGGGAACACTGAAGCTTTCTTT
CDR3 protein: CASSQPRRGNTEAFF

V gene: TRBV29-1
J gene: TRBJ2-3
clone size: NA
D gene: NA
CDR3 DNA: TGCAGCGTTCTAGGTGGGGGGGCCGTCGGTACGCAGTATTTT
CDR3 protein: CSVLGGGAVGTQYF

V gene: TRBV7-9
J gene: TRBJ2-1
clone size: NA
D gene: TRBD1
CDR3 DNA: TGTGCCAGCAGCCGCCTTGGACAGGGGATTAGTGATGAGCAGTTCTTC
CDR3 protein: CASSRLGQGISDEQFF